This passage covers 29 T cell receptor beta chains from one sample sequenced in a study of shared clonotypes between healthy human individuals (dated by TCRdb to the early 2020s). To prepare the library, the immunoSEQ multiplex PCR assay was applied. TCRdb mirrors the immuneACCESS table, restricted to in-frame sequences. Some clones are absent from its copies; in checked studies, under half trace to an unresolved V gene, and the reason for the others is unknown. Across this sample there are about 1.1 million clones, with around three quarters seen only once. The ten largest clones capture roughly 0.9% of the sample. The sequenced sample was memory CD4+ T cells from PBMCs. The meaning of the sample's cell subset or site label: CD45RA-negative fraction. These receptors all stem from a man between 18 and 35 years old in good health. Some clones in this sample may be carry-over from other donors' samples.

This rearrangement joins TRBV5-1 to TRBJ2-1; D is unresolved. This CDR3 is built from 15 residues. The V gene's germline CDR1 is SGHRS and CDR2 YFSETQ. Trimming took 0 bases from V and 2 from J, leaving 9 bases between them. The CDR3 protein is CASSLEAAAYNEQFF. The CDR3 DNA reads TGCGCCAGCAGCTTGGAGGCGGCCGCCTACAATGAGCAGTTCTTC.

Of note for this clone: A much larger clone lies one base from this, so it may be a read error. This CDR3 is also generated by other DNA sequences in the sample. The V gene is TRBV4-3, the J gene TRBJ1-2; 8 bases line up with TRBD1. With V trimmed by 1 base and J by 2 bases, 0 bases remained unmatched. CDR3 length equals 14 residues. Germline CDR1 and CDR2: LGHNA and YSLEER. CDR3 sequence: CASSQGTGNYGYTF. CDR3 nucleotide sequence: TGCGCCAGCAGCCAAGGGACAGGGAACTATGGCTACACCTTC.

The sample holds one count of this clone. The rearrangement uses TRBV15 and TRBJ1-1; 7 nucleotides line up with TRBD1. Germline loops: CDR1 LNHNV, CDR2 YYDKDF (reference sequence). The CDR3 is made up of 13 amino acids. The J segment lost 11 bases and the V segment lost 1 base, leaving 7 bases of the junction unmatched. The CDR3 loop reads CATSRGQGEAAFF. The CDR3 DNA reads TGTGCCACCAGCAGAGGGCAGGGGGAGGCTGCTTTCTTT. Drawing the rest from reference TRBV15 and TRBJ1-1, the complete variable domain is DAMVIQNPRYQVTQFGKPVTLSCSQTLNHNVMYWYQQKSSQAPKLLFHYYDKDFNNEADTPDNFQSRRPNTSFCFLDIRSPGLGDTAMYLCATSRGQGEAAFFGQGTRLTVV.

The rearrangement uses TRBV4-1 and TRBJ1-3; D is uncertain. CDR3 size: 16 residues. Germline values: CDR1 MGHRA, CDR2 YSYEKL. V was pared by 0 bases and J by 2 bases, with 11 bases between. The CDR3 bases are TGCGCCAGCAGCCAAGATCGTCACGGAGCTGGAAACACCATATATTTT. Amino acids: CASSQDRHGAGNTIYF.

The CDR3 sequence: CASTPIPGQETTDTQYF. CDR3 bases: TGTGCCAGCACCCCGATCCCGGGACAGGAGACCACAGATACGCAGTATTTT. The chain employs TRBV28 and TRBJ2-3; 8 nucleotides agree with TRBD1. Germline values: CDR1 MDHEN, CDR2 SYDVKM. V was pared by 7 bases and J by 2 bases, with 14 bases of the junction left unmatched. This CDR3 comprises 17 residues.

This clone has more than one count but fewer than ten. The V gene is TRBV29-1, the J gene TRBJ1-1; D ambiguous. Trimming took 0 bases from V and 5 from J, leaving 4 bases between them. Germline-derived CDR1 and CDR2 are SQVTM and ANQGSEA. CDR3 length: 11 residues. This chain's CDR3 is CSVEDSTEAFF. The CDR3 region has the DNA TGCAGCGTTGAAGATTCGACTGAAGCTTTCTTT.

V usage is TRBV7-2 and J usage is TRBJ2-3; TRBD1 or TRBD2 may be the D gene (5 bases each). CDR1 and CDR2 from the germline V gene are SGHTA and FQGNSA. The V end lost 4 bases, the J end lost 2 bases, and 10 bases lay between the germline ends. The CDR3 sequence is 14 residues long. CDR3 bases: TGTGCCAGCAGCTCGGGACCCTACACAGATACGCAGTATTTT. The encoded protein is CASSSGPYTDTQYF.

The V and J genes are TRBV7-3 and TRBJ2-3, with unresolved D. This CDR3 comprises 14 residues. Trimming shortened V by 3 bases and J by 3 bases, and 10 bases separated the two germline ends. The germline gives CDR1 SGHTA, CDR2 FQGTGA. The CDR3 DNA follows: TGTGCCAGCAGCTTCATGAAGGCAACAGATACGCAGTATTTT. Translated, it gives CASSFMKATDTQYF.

In DNA, the CDR3 is TGTGCCAGCAGCTTAATGGCCGGCCCCACAGATACGCAGTATTTT. Protein product: CASSLMAGPTDTQYF. The rearrangement links TRBV7-3 to TRBJ2-3; D ambiguous. Trimming shortened V by 1 base and J by 2 bases, and 10 bases separated the two germline ends. Germline CDR1 reads SGHTA; CDR2 reads FQGTGA. CDR3 size: 15 residues.

The chain joins TRBV19 to TRBJ2-1; 7 nucleotides align to TRBD2. This CDR3 comprises 19 residues. After removal of 4 bases from V and 0 bases from J, the junction contained 15 bases not matched to a gene. The germline gives CDR1 LNHDA, CDR2 SQIVND (reference sequence). CDR3 nucleotides: TGTGCCAGTAGTACCCGTCGATCGAGCGGGATAGGCTCCTACAATGAGCAGTTCTTC. The encoded protein is CASSTRRSSGIGSYNEQFF.

This chain's CDR3 is CATSRDRGLNEQYF. In nucleotides, the CDR3 is TGTGCCACCAGCAGAGATCGGGGCCTAAACGAGCAGTACTTC. The rearrangement joins TRBV15 to TRBJ2-7; possibly TRBD1 or TRBD2 for D (5 bases each). This CDR3 spans 14 amino acids. Trimming left V 0 bases short and J 5 bases short, with 11 bases between. Per germline, CDR1 LNHNV and CDR2 YYDKDF (reference sequence).

V and J are TRBV29-1 and TRBJ2-1; the match to TRBD2 covers 10 bases. CDR3 size: 13 residues. V dropped 4 bases and J dropped 5; count of bases not matched to a gene: 2. CDR1 is SQVTM and CDR2 is ANQGSEA in the germline V gene. The DNA of the CDR3 is TGCAGCGTTGTCACTAGCGGGAACAATGAGCAGTTCTTC. It is translated as CSVVTSGNNEQFF.

In its sample, this clone was seen once. The chain joins TRBV11-1 to TRBJ2-3; TRBD2 matches 7 bases. V lost 5 bases, J lost 2 bases, and 7 bases stayed unmatched. Germline-derived CDR1 and CDR2 are SGHAT and FQDESV (reference sequence). The CDR3 has 15 amino acids. This CDR3 is CASSISSGLTDTQYF. The CDR3 DNA follows: TGTGCCAGCAGCATTTCTAGCGGCCTCACAGATACGCAGTATTTT.

V usage is TRBV7-3 and J usage is TRBJ2-7; D might be TRBD1 or TRBD2, each matching 5 bases. V lost 2 bases and J lost 0, with 11 bases in between. Germline loops: CDR1 SGHTA, CDR2 FQGTGA. The CDR3 is 15 residues long. In DNA form, the CDR3 reads TGTGCCAGCAGCTTACAATCCGGGACCTCCTACGAGCAGTACTTC. It yields the protein CASSLQSGTSYEQYF.

The V call is TRBV27, the J call TRBJ2-4; D might be TRBD1 or TRBD2, each matching 5 bases. The CDR3 has 13 residues. V shed 3 bases and J shed 8 bases, with 11 bases lying between them. Germline values: CDR1 MNHEY, CDR2 SMNVEV (reference sequence). The CDR3 loop reads CASSLGDQDIQYF. CDR3 in DNA: TGTGCCAGCAGTTTGGGGGACCAGGACATTCAGTACTTC.

This rearrangement joins TRBV7-9 to TRBJ1-1; D unresolved. Germline V gene data show CDR1 as SEHNR and CDR2 as FQNEAQ (reference sequence). With 2 bases removed from V and 4 bases from J, the gap between germline ends came to 8 bases. The CDR3 is 13 amino acids. The CDR3 here is CASSLRQSTEAFF. CDR3 coding DNA: TGTGCCAGCAGCTTACGGCAGAGCACTGAAGCTTTCTTT.

CDR3 in amino acids: CASSLEVQRSYNEQFF. CDR3 in DNA: TGTGCCAGCAGCTTAGAGGTCCAACGCTCCTACAATGAGCAGTTCTTC. J is TRBJ2-1 and V is TRBV11-2; unclear D gene. This CDR3 is 16 amino acids long. Per germline, CDR1 SGHAT and CDR2 FQNNGV. Between the trimmed V and J ends, which lost 0 bases and 0 bases, there was a span of 9 bases.

The chain links TRBV27 to TRBJ1-4, with a tentative D call TRBD1 (5 bases). V was trimmed by 7 bases and J by 4 bases, leaving 22 bases between them. Germline lookup yields CDR1 MNHEY and CDR2 SMNVEV (reference sequence). CDR3 length: 17 residues. The CDR3 coding sequence is TGTGCCAGCATCAAGAAGGGGTTCCCACCCTTTAATGAAAAACTGTTTTTT. As protein: CASIKKGFPPFNEKLFF.

J is TRBJ2-3 and V is TRBV7-3; TRBD2 aligns across 8 bases. In germline, CDR1 is SGHTA, CDR2 FQGTGA. This CDR3 has 16 amino acids. The V gene end was trimmed by 3 bases and the J gene end by 2 bases; junction bases not matched to a gene: 7. CDR3 nucleotide sequence: TGTGCCAGCAGCTTCTCACTAGCGGAGTACACAGATACGCAGTATTTT. This codes for CASSFSLAEYTDTQYF.

V is TRBV11-2 and J is TRBJ2-7, with TRBD2 matching 12 bases. CDR1 is SGHAT, CDR2 FQNNGV, per germline. The V gene end was trimmed by 2 bases and the J gene end by 2 bases; junction bases not matched to a gene: 4. The CDR3 length is 16 residues. The CDR3 loop is CASSLQGLAGAYEQYF. CDR3 nucleotides: TGTGCCAGCAGCTTACAGGGACTAGCGGGTGCCTACGAGCAGTACTTC.

The chain has TRBV6-4 and TRBJ2-1; D might be TRBD1 (6 bases). V gave up 3 bases and J gave up 0 bases, with 18 bases separating them. Germline V gene lookup returns CDR1 MRHNA and CDR2 SNTAGT. This CDR3 is 18 amino acids long. CDR3 in DNA: TGTGCCAGCAGTGATTCAGGGGCTGGGGGTTTCTCCTACAATGAGCAGTTCTTC. Amino acids: CASSDSGAGGFSYNEQFF.

This rearrangement joins TRBV2 to TRBJ2-3; tentatively, D is TRBD2 (5 bases). V lost 1 base and J 8 bases, leaving 10 bases between the germline ends. This CDR3 spans 13 amino acids. From germline, CDR1 is SNHLY and CDR2 FYNNEI. Here the CDR3 DNA reads TGTGCCAGCAGTGAAGGGCTTGGGAGTACGCAGTATTTT. It yields the protein CASSEGLGSTQYF.

This rearrangement joins TRBV19 to TRBJ1-5; no definite D call. V lost 6 bases and J lost 0, with 12 bases in between. The CDR3 is made up of 15 amino acids. Germline V CDR1 and CDR2: LNHDA, SQIVND (reference sequence). The CDR3 is CASRIGAYSNQPQHF. The CDR3 DNA follows: TGTGCCAGTAGGATTGGAGCATATAGCAATCAGCCCCAGCATTTT.

The rearrangement links TRBV4-1 to TRBJ1-2; D gene ambiguous. The CDR3 length is 16 residues. Germline lookup yields CDR1 MGHRA and CDR2 YSYEKL. V was cut by 4 bases and J by 6 bases, with 21 bases left in between. The CDR3 nucleotides are TGCGCCAGCAGCCGGGGTGAAGGAATTTACTATGATGGCTACACCTTC. This translates into CASSRGEGIYYDGYTF.

This clone was seen only a few times. Other DNA sequences in this sample translate to the same CDR3. The chain is built from TRBV9 and TRBJ1-5; D gene ambiguous. The V end was cut by 0 bases, the J end by 4 bases, with 5 bases between. The CDR3 extends over 13 amino acids. CDR1 and CDR2 from the germline V gene are SGDLS and YYNGEE. CDR3 nucleotide sequence: TGTGCCAGCAGCGTAGGTCCTAATCAGCCCCAGCATTTT. Encoded protein: CASSVGPNQPQHF.

This clone was detected only once. This sequence is one base from a far larger clone and is likely a read error. The chain uses TRBV6-5 and TRBJ1-1; the match to TRBD1 covers 7 bases. This CDR3 has 13 amino acids. Germline CDR1 is MNHEY and CDR2 is SVGAGI. The junction had 5 bases not matched to a gene; V was cut back by 6 bases and J by 4 bases. Written as DNA, the CDR3 is TGTGCCAGCAGCCCTGACAGGGCCACTGAAGCTTTCTTT. The encoded protein is CASSPDRATEAFF.

The J gene is TRBJ2-1, the V gene TRBV28; a weak D match, TRBD1 (6 bases). This CDR3 is built from 12 residues. The germline CDR1 and CDR2 sequences are MDHEN and SYDVKM. The CDR3 here is CATGQSYNEQFF. The CDR3 bases are TGTGCAACAGGGCAATCCTACAATGAGCAGTTCTTC.

The chain uses TRBV5-1 and TRBJ2-3, with 9 positions matching TRBD2. V lost 3 bases, J lost 2 bases, and 4 bases stayed unmatched. The CDR3 extends over 15 amino acids. Germline V gene data show CDR1 as SGHRS and CDR2 as YFSETQ. The CDR3 here is CASSSRTSDTDTQYF. In nucleotides, the CDR3 is TGCGCCAGCAGCTCAAGGACTAGCGACACAGATACGCAGTATTTT.

V usage is TRBV28 and J usage is TRBJ2-3; weak D call: TRBD2 (5 bases). The CDR3 length is 15 residues. The V gene lost 9 bases and the J gene lost 6 bases, with 22 bases spanning the gap. Germline assignment: CDR1 MDHEN and CDR2 SYDVKM. CDR3 loop: CASGLASIRPDTQYF. The CDR3 nucleotides are TGTGCCAGTGGCCTGGCTAGCATAAGGCCGGATACGCAGTATTTT.